This T cell receptor (beta chain) was observed in a study of T cells in Graves' hyperthyroidism and ophthalmopathy. Hyperthyroidism of Graves' type that showed no ophthalmopathy progression within 18 months was stable. RNA transcripts gave rise to amplified TCR beta CDR3 regions. TCR CDR3 regions were first amplified by RT-PCR with HTBI primers. TCRdb re-called the multiplex PCR reads through MiXCR, storing one row per CDR3 protein. The sample holds 350,000 to 400,000 distinct CDR3 sequences, about a fifth seen once. This clonotype was seen many times. The germline V gene has CDR1 SQVTM and CDR2 ANQGSEA. Trimming took off 6 bases at V and 5 bases at J, with 13 bases between the two ends. CDR3 length: 12 amino acids.

The clonotype originates from a woman aged 18-29 years with Graves' hyperthyroidism. This chain joins TRBV29-1 and TRBJ1-1; D might be TRBD1 (5 bases). Sequenced: blood. CDR3 residues: CSVWTGVTEAFF. CDR3 coding DNA: TGCAGCGTCTGGACGGGGGTAACTGAAGCTTTCTTT.